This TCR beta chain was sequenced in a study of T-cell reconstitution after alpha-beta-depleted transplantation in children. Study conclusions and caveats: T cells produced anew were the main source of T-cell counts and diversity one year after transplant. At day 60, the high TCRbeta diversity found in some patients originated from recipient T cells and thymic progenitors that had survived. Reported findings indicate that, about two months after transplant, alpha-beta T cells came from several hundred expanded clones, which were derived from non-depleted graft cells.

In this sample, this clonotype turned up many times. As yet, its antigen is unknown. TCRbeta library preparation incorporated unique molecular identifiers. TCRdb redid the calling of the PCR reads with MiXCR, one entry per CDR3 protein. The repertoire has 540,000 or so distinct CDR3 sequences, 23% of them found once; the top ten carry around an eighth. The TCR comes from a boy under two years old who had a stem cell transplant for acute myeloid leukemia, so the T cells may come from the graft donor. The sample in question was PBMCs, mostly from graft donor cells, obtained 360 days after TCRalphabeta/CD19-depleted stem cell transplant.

The CDR3 loop reads CSVLSAGNTGELFF. The CDR3 DNA follows: TGCAGCGTTCTATCAGCGGGGAACACCGGGGAGCTGTTTTTT. The chain recombines TRBV29-1 with TRBJ2-2; tentatively, D is TRBD2 (6 bases). From germline, CDR1 is SQVTM and CDR2 ANQGSEA. The CDR3 has 14 residues. V was trimmed by 5 bases and J by 1 base, leaving 11 bases between them.